The rows below give T cell receptor beta chains drawn from one sample of a study of blood T cell repertoires in COVID-19. Libraries were prepared by immunoSEQ multiplex PCR; TCRdb keeps only in-frame clonotypes and omits some of them. Of some 510,000 clones in the sample, over 75% were seen once. Sequenced: PBMCs or T cells enriched from blood (not recorded which). The receptor set was obtained from a woman aged 40 to 49 who had recovered from COVID-19. CDR3s include the opening cysteine and the closing phenylalanine or tryptophan. Fields, in order: CDR3 DNA, CDR3 protein, clone size, J gene, D gene, V gene. A D gene is named only where the DNA matches it firmly. Part of the rows lack a size; the others show once, few, many or a class for expanded clones.

cdr3_nt: TGTGCCATCAGACGGGACAGCGTGCTCTATGGCTACACCTTC
cdr3_aa: CAIRRDSVLYGYTF
clone_size: -
j_call: TRBJ1-2
d_call: TRBD1
v_call: TRBV10-3

cdr3_nt: TGTGCCAGCCACTTCGGGACTAGCGCGTACAATGAGCAGTTCTTC
cdr3_aa: CASHFGTSAYNEQFF
clone_size: -
j_call: TRBJ2-1
d_call: TRBD2
v_call: TRBV27

cdr3_nt: TGTGCCAGCAGCTTAGGACAGCCCTTTGGCTACACCTTC
cdr3_aa: CASSLGQPFGYTF
clone_size: -
j_call: TRBJ1-2
d_call: -
v_call: TRBV7-9

cdr3_nt: TGCGCCAGCAGCTTGGGTCGCCTAGCGGGAGGGCCTTCTTCAAATGAGCAGTTCTTC
cdr3_aa: CASSLGRLAGGPSSNEQFF
clone_size: -
j_call: TRBJ2-1
d_call: TRBD2
v_call: TRBV5-1

cdr3_nt: TGTGCCAGCAGTCCCTCCAGGTTGCCCCAGCATTTT
cdr3_aa: CASSPSRLPQHF
clone_size: -
j_call: TRBJ1-5
d_call: -
v_call: TRBV12-3/TRBV12-4

cdr3_nt: TGTGCCAGCAGCTTGACCGGGACAGGCGTCCGCACCTTC
cdr3_aa: CASSLTGTGVRTF
clone_size: once
j_call: TRBJ1-2
d_call: TRBD1
v_call: TRBV5-8

cdr3_nt: TGTGCCACCCGTGGTAGAACGCGCGAGGGTGAGCAGTTCTTC
cdr3_aa: CATRGRTREGEQFF
clone_size: -
j_call: TRBJ2-1
d_call: -
v_call: TRBV19

cdr3_nt: TGTGCCAGCTCACCTTCGACAGGGGCGGACAATGAGCAGTTCTTC
cdr3_aa: CASSPSTGADNEQFF
clone_size: -
j_call: TRBJ2-1
d_call: TRBD1
v_call: TRBV18

cdr3_nt: TGTGCCAGCAGCCCGCCGGGTGACAGGGGGGGTGGCTACACCTTC
cdr3_aa: CASSPPGDRGGGYTF
clone_size: -
j_call: TRBJ1-2
d_call: TRBD1
v_call: TRBV5-4

cdr3_nt: TGTGCCAGCAGCTTGGGGGGGGACTCTGGAAACACCATATATTTT
cdr3_aa: CASSLGGDSGNTIYF
clone_size: -
j_call: TRBJ1-3
d_call: -
v_call: TRBV5-4

cdr3_nt: TGTGCCAGCAGCTTAGACCAGATCTATGGCTACACCTTC
cdr3_aa: CASSLDQIYGYTF
clone_size: -
j_call: TRBJ1-2
d_call: -
v_call: TRBV7-2

cdr3_nt: TGTGCCAGCAGTTACCAGGGACAGGTTCACTATGGCTACACCTTC
cdr3_aa: CASSYQGQVHYGYTF
clone_size: -
j_call: TRBJ1-2
d_call: TRBD1
v_call: TRBV6-5

cdr3_nt: TGTGCCAGTAGTCCCCATAGGGAGAATGAGCAGTTCTTC
cdr3_aa: CASSPHRENEQFF
clone_size: -
j_call: TRBJ2-1
d_call: -
v_call: TRBV19

cdr3_nt: TGTGCCAGCAGTCAAGGGACAACCTACAATGAGCAGTTCTTC
cdr3_aa: CASSQGTTYNEQFF
clone_size: -
j_call: TRBJ2-1
d_call: -
v_call: TRBV27

cdr3_nt: TGTGCCAGCAGCCCGGGGACCGGCGGGATAACCGGGGAGCTGTTTTTT
cdr3_aa: CASSPGTGGITGELFF
clone_size: -
j_call: TRBJ2-2
d_call: -
v_call: TRBV9

cdr3_nt: TGTGCCAGCAGCCCACCTAAGGACACCTACGAGCAGTACTTC
cdr3_aa: CASSPPKDTYEQYF
clone_size: once
j_call: TRBJ2-7
d_call: -
v_call: TRBV3-1/TRBV3-2

cdr3_nt: TGTGCCAGCAGCTTCAGGGGCAGCTACGGACCTTCGAGCTACGAGCAGTACTTC
cdr3_aa: CASSFRGSYGPSSYEQYF
clone_size: -
j_call: TRBJ2-7
d_call: -
v_call: TRBV7-2

cdr3_nt: TGTGCCAGCAGTTTGGGGCAGGGGGAGACCCAGTACTTC
cdr3_aa: CASSLGQGETQYF
clone_size: -
j_call: TRBJ2-5
d_call: -
v_call: TRBV28

cdr3_nt: TGTGCCAGCAGTAAGGGACAGGGCCGCGGCAATCAGCCCCAGCATTTT
cdr3_aa: CASSKGQGRGNQPQHF
clone_size: -
j_call: TRBJ1-5
d_call: TRBD1
v_call: TRBV27

cdr3_nt: TGTGCCAGCAGCTTGCCCCTAGCGGGAGTGCGGAATACGCAGTATTTT
cdr3_aa: CASSLPLAGVRNTQYF
clone_size: few
j_call: TRBJ2-3
d_call: TRBD2
v_call: TRBV5-4

cdr3_nt: TGTGCCAGCAGCTTAGTTCTCAGATCGAACGAGCAGTACTTC
cdr3_aa: CASSLVLRSNEQYF
clone_size: -
j_call: TRBJ2-7
d_call: -
v_call: TRBV11-3

cdr3_nt: TGTGCCAGCGCGACTTTAGCGGGACACAATGAGCAGTTCTTC
cdr3_aa: CASATLAGHNEQFF
clone_size: -
j_call: TRBJ2-1
d_call: TRBD2
v_call: TRBV27

cdr3_nt: TGTGCCAGCACACGGGATAGCCCCGAGCAGTACTTC
cdr3_aa: CASTRDSPEQYF
clone_size: -
j_call: TRBJ2-7
d_call: -
v_call: TRBV6-4

cdr3_nt: TGTGCCAGCAGCGAGACAGGGACTGGAAACACCATATATTTT
cdr3_aa: CASSETGTGNTIYF
clone_size: -
j_call: TRBJ1-3
d_call: -
v_call: TRBV21-1

cdr3_nt: TGCGCCAGCAGCTTGGCCGGGACTAGCGTCGAGCAGTTCTTC
cdr3_aa: CASSLAGTSVEQFF
clone_size: -
j_call: TRBJ2-1
d_call: TRBD2
v_call: TRBV5-1

cdr3_nt: TGTGCCAGCAGCATAAGCAGCGTCCTCAATGAGCAGTTCTTC
cdr3_aa: CASSISSVLNEQFF
clone_size: once
j_call: TRBJ2-1
d_call: -
v_call: TRBV11-3

cdr3_nt: TGTGCCAGTAGCACCTATCGACCTAGCGGGAGAGGCACCGGGGAGCTGTTTTTT
cdr3_aa: CASSTYRPSGRGTGELFF
clone_size: -
j_call: TRBJ2-2
d_call: TRBD2
v_call: TRBV19

cdr3_nt: TGTGCCAGCAGCAAAGTTGGGGCTAGCGGGTACGTTAATGAGCAGTTCTTC
cdr3_aa: CASSKVGASGYVNEQFF
clone_size: -
j_call: TRBJ2-1
d_call: -
v_call: TRBV21-1